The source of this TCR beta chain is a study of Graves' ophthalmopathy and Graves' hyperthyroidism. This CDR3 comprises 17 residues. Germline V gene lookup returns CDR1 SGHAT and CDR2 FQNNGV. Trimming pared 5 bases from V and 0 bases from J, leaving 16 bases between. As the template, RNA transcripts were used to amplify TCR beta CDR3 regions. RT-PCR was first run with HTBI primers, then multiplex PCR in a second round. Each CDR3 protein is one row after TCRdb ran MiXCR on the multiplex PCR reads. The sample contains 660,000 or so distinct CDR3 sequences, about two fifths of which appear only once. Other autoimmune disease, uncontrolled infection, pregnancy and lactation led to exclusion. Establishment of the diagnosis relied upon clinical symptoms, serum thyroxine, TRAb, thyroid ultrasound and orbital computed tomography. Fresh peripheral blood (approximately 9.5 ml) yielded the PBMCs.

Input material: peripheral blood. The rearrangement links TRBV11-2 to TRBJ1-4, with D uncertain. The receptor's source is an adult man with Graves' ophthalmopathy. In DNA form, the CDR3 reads TGTGCCAGCAGCCCACGGTTGGAAACTGCAACTAATGAAAAACTGTTTTTT. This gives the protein CASSPRLETATNEKLFF.